This TCR beta chain was found in a study of T cells in Graves' hyperthyroidism and ophthalmopathy. This clonotype was counted at least ten times. V was cut by 2 bases and J by 3 bases, with 13 bases left in between. The germline CDR1 and CDR2 sequences are SNHLY and FYNNEI. This CDR3 comprises 15 residues. Enrolled ophthalmopathy patients presented with a Clinical Activity Score of at least 3, a NOSPECS grade of at least 4, and disease duration under 3 months. Every diagnosis used clinical symptoms, serum thyroxine and TRAb, thyroid ultrasound and orbital computed tomography. Over 8 ml fresh peripheral blood yielded the PBMCs. There were TCR beta CDR3 regions amplified from RNA transcripts. The HTBI set primed first-round TCR CDR3 RT-PCR. MiXCR, run by TCRdb on the multiplex PCR reads, gives a single entry per CDR3 protein. This sample has more than 500,000 distinct CDR3 sequences; about 16% occur once, and the top ten carry about 31%.

This chain connects TRBV2 to TRBJ1-1; no clear D gene. This receptor was taken from a woman in her twenties or thirties with Graves' ophthalmopathy. Material for sequencing was blood. As DNA, the CDR3 is TGTGCCAGCAGTGAACGGAGGCCGTCGTACACTGAAGCTTTCTTT. It is translated as CASSERRPSYTEAFF.